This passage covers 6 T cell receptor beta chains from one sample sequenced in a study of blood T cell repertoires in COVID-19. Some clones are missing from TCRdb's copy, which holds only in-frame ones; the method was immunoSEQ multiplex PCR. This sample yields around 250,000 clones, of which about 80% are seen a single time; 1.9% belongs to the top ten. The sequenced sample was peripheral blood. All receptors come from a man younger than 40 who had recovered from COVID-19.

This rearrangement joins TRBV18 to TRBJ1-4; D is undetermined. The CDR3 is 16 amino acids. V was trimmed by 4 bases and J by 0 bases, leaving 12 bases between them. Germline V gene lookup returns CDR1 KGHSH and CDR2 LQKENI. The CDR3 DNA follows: TGTGCCAGCTCACTACCGAACACCGCAACTAATGAAAAACTGTTTTTT. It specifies CASSLPNTATNEKLFF.

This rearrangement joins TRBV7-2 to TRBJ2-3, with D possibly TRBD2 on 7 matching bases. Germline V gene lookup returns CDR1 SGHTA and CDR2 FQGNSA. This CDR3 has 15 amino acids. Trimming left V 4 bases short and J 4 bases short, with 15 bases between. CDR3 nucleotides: TGTGCCAGCAGCTCTAGGGGGGGTGCATCAGATACGCAGTATTTT. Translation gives CASSSRGGASDTQYF.

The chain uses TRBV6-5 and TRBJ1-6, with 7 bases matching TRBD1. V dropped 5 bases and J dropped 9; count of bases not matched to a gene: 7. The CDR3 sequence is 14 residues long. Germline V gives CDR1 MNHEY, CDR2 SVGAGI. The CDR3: CASSRQGTGSPLHF. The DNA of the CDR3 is TGTGCCAGCAGTCGACAGGGTACGGGTTCACCCCTCCACTTT.

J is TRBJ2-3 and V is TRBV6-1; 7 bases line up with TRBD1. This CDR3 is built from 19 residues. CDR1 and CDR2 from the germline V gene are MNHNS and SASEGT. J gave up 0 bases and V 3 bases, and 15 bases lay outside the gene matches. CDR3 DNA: TGTGCCAGCAGTGATGGGACAGAAGAATTAATCCTTAGCACAGATACGCAGTATTTT. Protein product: CASSDGTEELILSTDTQYF.

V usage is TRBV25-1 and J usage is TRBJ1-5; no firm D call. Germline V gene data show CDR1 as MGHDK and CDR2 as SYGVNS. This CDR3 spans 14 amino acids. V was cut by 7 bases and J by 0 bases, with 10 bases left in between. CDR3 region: CASTPPGSNQPQHF. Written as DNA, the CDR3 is TGTGCCAGCACCCCGCCGGGTAGCAATCAGCCCCAGCATTTT.

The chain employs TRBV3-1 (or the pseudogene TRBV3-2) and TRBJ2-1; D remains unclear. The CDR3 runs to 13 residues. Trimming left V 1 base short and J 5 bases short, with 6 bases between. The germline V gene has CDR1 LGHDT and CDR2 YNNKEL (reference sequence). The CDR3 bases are TGTGCCAGCAGCCAAGGGGCCGACAATGAGCAGTTCTTC. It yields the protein CASSQGADNEQFF.